Below, 8 T cell receptor beta chains from the same sample are listed, as sequenced in a study of blood T cell repertoires in COVID-19. Produced via immunoSEQ multiplex PCR; TCRdb's table is partial and in-frame only. Of some 210,000 clones listed, approximately 80% are singletons. Sequencing was done on a sample of PBMCs or T cells enriched from blood (not recorded which). The source is a man in his thirties or forties with acute COVID-19.

The chain recombines TRBV11-1 with TRBJ1-4; a weak D match, TRBD1 (5 bases). The ends were cut back, 4 bases at V and 4 bases at J, with 13 bases in the middle. Per germline, CDR1 SGHAT and CDR2 FQDESV (reference sequence). The CDR3 contains 15 residues. The CDR3 here is CASSYPTAYNEKLFF. In DNA form, the CDR3 reads TGTGCCAGCAGCTATCCGACAGCGTATAATGAAAAACTGTTTTTT.

The gene calls are TRBV28 and TRBJ1-6, with D tentatively TRBD1 (5 bases). The CDR3 extends over 17 amino acids. Germline V gene data show CDR1 as MDHEN and CDR2 as SYDVKM. Trimming shortened V by 3 bases and J by 2 bases, and 14 bases separated the two germline ends. CDR3 nucleotides: TGTGCCAGCAGTTTGGGAGGGGTTAATCCCTATAATTCACCCCTCCACTTT. Residues: CASSLGGVNPYNSPLHF. The variable domain in full, completed from reference TRBV28 and TRBJ1-6, reads DVKVTQSSRYLVKRTGEKVFLECVQDMDHENMFWYRQDPGLGLRLIYFSYDVKMKEKGDIPEGYSVSREKKERFSLILESASTNQTSMYLCASSLGGVNPYNSPLHFGNGTRLTVT.

The chain is built from TRBV6-2 or TRBV6-3 and TRBJ1-4, with D perhaps matching TRBD1 (6 bases). This CDR3 region has 14 residues. CDR1 is MNHEY and CDR2 is SVGEGT in the germline V gene. V gave up 6 bases and J gave up 5 bases, with 13 bases separating them. As DNA, the CDR3 is TGTGCCAGCAGCATAACAGGGATGAATGAAAAACTGTTTTTT. It is translated as CASSITGMNEKLFF.

The V and J genes are TRBV7-2 and TRBJ1-3; D is unresolved. Trimming left V 4 bases short and J 0 bases short, with 13 bases between. Germline CDR1 reads SGHTA; CDR2 reads FQGNSA. The length of the CDR3 is 16 residues. The CDR3 bases are TGTGCCAGCAGCTCACGGACGGACTTCTCTGGAAACACCATATATTTT. This translates into CASSSRTDFSGNTIYF.

The CDR3, as DNA: TGTGCCAGCAGTTCACAAAGCAATCAGCCCCAGCATTTT. It specifies CASSSQSNQPQHF. The chain couples TRBV27 to TRBJ1-5; D not resolved. CDR1 and CDR2 from the germline V gene are MNHEY and SMNVEV (reference sequence). This CDR3 comprises 13 residues. V was cut by 4 bases and J by 1 base, with 5 bases left in between.

Comments on this clone: One end of the junction varies from germline; a read error may be responsible. The rearrangement joins TRBV6-1 to TRBJ1-1; D is undetermined. This CDR3 has 14 residues. Germline V gene data show CDR1 as MNHNS and CDR2 as SASEGT. CDR3 nucleotide sequence: TGTGCCAGCAATGAAGCGGCCCTGAACACTGAAGCTTTCTTT. Translation: CASNEAALNTEAFF.

The chain joins TRBV6-2 or TRBV6-3 to TRBJ1-2; 9 positions agree with TRBD1. Trimming at V came to 2 bases and at J to 7 bases, leaving 8 bases not matched to a gene. CDR3 length: 15 residues. Per germline, CDR1 MNHEY and CDR2 SVGEGT. The chain's CDR3 is CASSYGGQGVSGYTF. The CDR3 DNA sequence: TGTGCCAGCAGTTACGGGGGACAGGGAGTAAGTGGCTACACCTTC.

This clone has only a few counts. The chain recombines TRBV12-5 with TRBJ2-4; a possible D gene is TRBD1 (6 bases). The ends were cut back, 0 bases at V and 2 bases at J, with 20 bases in the middle. Germline-derived CDR1 and CDR2 are LGHNT and FRNRAP. The CDR3 consists of 19 residues. DNA for the CDR3: TGTGCTAGTGGTTTGGTACAGAGTGGGGGCTTGCTATCCAAAAACATTCAGTACTTC. Its protein product is CASGLVQSGGLLSKNIQYF.